These 10 T cell receptor beta chains were all obtained from the same sample, sequenced in a study of blood T cell repertoires in COVID-19. Libraries were prepared by immunoSEQ multiplex PCR; TCRdb keeps only in-frame clonotypes and omits some of them. Of about 70,000 clones in the sample, 90% were seen once. The sequenced sample was peripheral blood. These receptors all come from a human donor in a cohort sampled during active COVID-19.

This sequence joins TRBV7-2 and TRBJ2-7; the match to TRBD1 covers 9 bases. This CDR3 has 17 residues. V gave up 1 base and J gave up 4 bases; unmatched junction bases: 11. Germline-derived CDR1 and CDR2 are SGHTA and FQGNSA. The CDR3 bases are TGTGCCAGCAGCTTAGACAGCAGAGGACAGGGGAGGTACGAGCAGTACTTC. Its protein is CASSLDSRGQGRYEQYF.

The CDR3 DNA is TGCGCCAGCAGCCAAAACGAGGGAGGCCCCTACGAGCAGTACTTC. This translates into CASSQNEGGPYEQYF. The chain has TRBV4-1 and TRBJ2-7; D perhaps matches TRBD2 (6 bases). The CDR3 covers 15 residues. Trimming took 2 bases from V and 2 from J, leaving 13 bases between them. In germline, CDR1 is MGHRA, CDR2 YSYEKL.

This chain joins TRBV7-2 and TRBJ2-1; D is possibly TRBD2 (6 bases). V lost 2 bases to trimming and J lost 10 bases, with 18 bases between them. The CDR3 covers 15 residues. Germline CDR1 SGHTA, CDR2 FQGNSA. In nucleotides, the CDR3 is TGTGCCAGCAGCTTAATGGGGACTGCAAAGGCAGAGCAGTTCTTC. This encodes CASSLMGTAKAEQFF.

This chain uses TRBV28 with TRBJ2-1, with 10 bases identical to TRBD2. Germline CDR1 is MDHEN and CDR2 is SYDVKM. V lost 5 bases and J lost 9; bases outside the gene matches: 7. The CDR3 is 14 residues long. In nucleotides, the CDR3 is TGTGCCAGCAGTCTACCTAGCGGGAGTGGTGAGCAGTTCTTC. It translates to CASSLPSGSGEQFF.

The CDR3 sequence: CASSFTSYVTGGEKLFF. CDR3 DNA sequence: TGTGCCAGCAGTTTCACCTCGTATGTCACTGGGGGGGAAAAACTGTTTTTT. V and J are TRBV28 and TRBJ1-4; TRBD1 is a possible D gene (5 bases). The CDR3 sequence is 17 residues long. Trimming removed 3 bases from V and 8 bases from J, with 22 bases in between. In germline, CDR1 is MDHEN, CDR2 SYDVKM.

The chain has TRBV4-3 and TRBJ2-7, with D maybe TRBD2 (5 bases). Between the trimmed V and J ends, which lost 1 base and 4 bases, there was a span of 11 bases. Germline V gene sequence: CDR1 LGHNA, CDR2 YSLEER. The CDR3 spans 14 residues. The CDR3 loop is CASSQVRTSYEQYF. CDR3 DNA sequence: TGCGCCAGCAGCCAAGTTAGGACTTCTTACGAGCAGTACTTC.

The chain has TRBV4-1 and TRBJ2-1, with unresolved D. V lost 1 base and J lost 5, with 6 bases in between. The CDR3 contains 13 residues. The germline V gene encodes CDR1 MGHRA and CDR2 YSYEKL. For the CDR3, the DNA is TGCGCCAGCAGCCAAGGACTTAACAATGAGCAGTTCTTC. Its protein is CASSQGLNNEQFF.

J is TRBJ2-2 and V is TRBV6-5, with 7 positions matching TRBD2. CDR3 length: 16 amino acids. With 3 bases clipped from V and 1 base from J, the junction kept 5 bases outside the gene matches. Germline CDR1 and CDR2: MNHEY and SVGAGI. This chain's CDR3 is CASSYRLAVNTGELFF. The CDR3 bases are TGTGCCAGCAGTTATCGTCTAGCGGTGAACACCGGGGAGCTGTTTTTT.

This chain joins TRBV18 and TRBJ2-2; D is unclear. V was trimmed by 2 bases and J by 5 bases, leaving 9 bases between them. The germline CDR1 and CDR2 sequences are KGHSH and LQKENI. The CDR3 is 14 amino acids. Written as DNA, the CDR3 is TGTGCCAGCTCACCATACCAGAATACCGGGGAGCTGTTTTTT. Its protein is CASSPYQNTGELFF.

The V gene is TRBV3-1 (or the pseudogene TRBV3-2), the J gene TRBJ1-4, with D possibly TRBD1 on 5 matching bases. Germline CDR1 and CDR2: LGHDT and YNNKEL (reference sequence). V lost 8 bases and J lost 5, with 15 bases in between. The CDR3 sequence is 14 residues long. The CDR3 DNA reads as TGTGCCAGCGGGGCTCAGGGTGTGAATGAAAAACTGTTTTTT. Its protein product is CASGAQGVNEKLFF.